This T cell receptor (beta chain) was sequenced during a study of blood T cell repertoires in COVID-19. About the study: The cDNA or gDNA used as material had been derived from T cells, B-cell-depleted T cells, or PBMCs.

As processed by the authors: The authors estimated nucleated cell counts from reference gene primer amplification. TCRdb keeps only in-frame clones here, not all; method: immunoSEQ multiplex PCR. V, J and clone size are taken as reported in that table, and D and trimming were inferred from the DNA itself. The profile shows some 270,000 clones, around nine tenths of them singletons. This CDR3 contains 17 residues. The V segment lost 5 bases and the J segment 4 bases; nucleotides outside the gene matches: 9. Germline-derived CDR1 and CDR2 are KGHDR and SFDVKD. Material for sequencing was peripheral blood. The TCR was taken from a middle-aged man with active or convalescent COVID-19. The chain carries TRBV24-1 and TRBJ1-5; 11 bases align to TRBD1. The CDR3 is CATSGSKGTGGNQPQHF. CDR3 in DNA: TGTGCCACCAGTGGTTCTAAGGGGACAGGGGGGAATCAGCCCCAGCATTTT.